Listed below are T cell receptor beta chains from one sample, sequenced in a study of shared clonotypes between healthy human individuals. The table came from immunoSEQ multiplex PCR; TCRdb's copy has only in-frame clones and leaves some out. Of hundreds of thousands of clones in the sample, around two thirds were seen once. Sequenced sample: memory CD4+ T cells sorted from blood. These receptors originate from a man aged 30 to 39 in good health. Both conserved end residues are part of each CDR3. The order of the fields is D gene, V gene, clone size, J gene, CDR3 DNA, CDR3 protein. D genes are given only for firm matches. Size is omitted from some rows. Given values are once, few, many or a class for expanded clones.

-	TRBV6-6	-	TRBJ1-2	TGTGCCAGCAGAACCCTTGGGGGGGATTTCTATGGCTACACCTTC	CASRTLGGDFYGYTF
-	TRBV6-1	-	TRBJ2-7	TGTGCCAGCACTAGTCACAGTATGCTCTACGAGCAGTACTTC	CASTSHSMLYEQYF
-	TRBV5-6	many	TRBJ1-5	TGTGCCAGCAGCTCTATACTTGAGGGGCGAGAGAACCAGCCCCAGCATTTT	CASSSILEGRENQPQHF
-	TRBV18	-	TRBJ1-1	TGTGCCAGCTCACCCTGGTCGGGGGCTGAAGCTTTCTTT	CASSPWSGAEAFF
-	TRBV29-1	-	TRBJ1-2	TGCAGCGCTAGCCAAGGCGTTAACTATGGCTACACCTTC	CSASQGVNYGYTF
TRBD1	TRBV29-1	-	TRBJ1-1	TGCAGCGTGGAAACAGGGGGCGAAGCTTTCTTT	CSVETGGEAFF
-	TRBV7-2	-	TRBJ2-7	TGTGCCAGCAGCTTATTAGCGTACTCGGGGGAGCAGTACTTC	CASSLLAYSGEQYF
-	TRBV10-3	-	TRBJ2-7	TGTGCCATCAGTGAACTTGCCGAGCAGTACTTC	CAISELAEQYF
-	TRBV6-1	once	TRBJ2-6	TGTGCCAGCAGTGAAATTGGTGGGGCCAACGTCCTGACTTTC	CASSEIGGANVLTF
-	TRBV7-8	-	TRBJ2-1	TGTGCCAGCAGCTTAATCGGCGGGTTTTCCTACAATGAGCAGTTCTTC	CASSLIGGFSYNEQFF
-	TRBV20-1	few	TRBJ1-1	TGCAGTGCTAGAGGGACAGTTGAAGCTTTCTTT	CSARGTVEAFF
-	TRBV2	-	TRBJ2-5	TGTGCCGACAAGAGGAGCAAAATCGTCCAAGAGACCCAGTACTTC	CADKRSKIVQETQYF
-	TRBV11-2	-	TRBJ2-5	TGTGCCAGCGCGGCGGAACAAGAGACCCAGTACTTC	CASAAEQETQYF
-	TRBV10-2	-	TRBJ2-7	TGCGCCAGCACCTTGGACTACAGTTTCGAGCAGTACTTC	CASTLDYSFEQYF
-	TRBV7-3	few	TRBJ2-1	TGTGCCAGCAGCAAGAGAGCAGGGACGGGATACAATGAGCAGTTCTTC	CASSKRAGTGYNEQFF
TRBD2	TRBV29-1	-	TRBJ2-7	TGCAGCGTTTCCTCGGGACTACCTTACGAGCAGTACTTC	CSVSSGLPYEQYF
TRBD1	TRBV7-9	-	TRBJ2-3	TGTGCCAGCAGCCTCTGGTCAGGGGGAGCAGATACGCAGTATTTT	CASSLWSGGADTQYF
-	TRBV27	-	TRBJ2-2	TGTGCCAGCAGAAGTTTTCGGGGAGGGAACACCGGGGAGCTGTTTTTT	CASRSFRGGNTGELFF
-	TRBV18	-	TRBJ2-5	TGTGCCAGCATCCCGGAGAACTACCAAGAGACCCAGTACTTC	CASIPENYQETQYF
TRBD1	TRBV27	-	TRBJ1-4	TGTGCCAGCAGAAAACATTTTGACAGGGTGAATGAAAAACTGTTTTTT	CASRKHFDRVNEKLFF
-	TRBV19	-	TRBJ1-5	TGTGCCAGTACGGGCAGGAGAGGAAGCAATCAGCCCCAGCATTTT	CASTGRRGSNQPQHF
TRBD1	TRBV7-2	-	TRBJ2-7	TGTGCCAGCAGCCCAGGACAGGGCCTGGAGCAGTACTTC	CASSPGQGLEQYF
-	TRBV5-1	-	TRBJ2-7	TGCGCCAGCAGCTTCCGTCCAAGAACGTACGAGCAGTACTTC	CASSFRPRTYEQYF
TRBD2	TRBV19	-	TRBJ2-3	TGTGCCAGTAGTAGTGGGACTACGGGTACGCAGTATTTT	CASSSGTTGTQYF
TRBD2	TRBV2	-	TRBJ2-5	TGTGCCAGCAGAGTCCCGGGACTAGCGGGAGGGGAGACCCAGTACTTC	CASRVPGLAGGETQYF
-	TRBV10-2	-	TRBJ1-6	TGCGCCAGCAGTGACCAATTCAATTCACCCCTCCACTTT	CASSDQFNSPLHF
-	TRBV18	-	TRBJ2-1	TGTGCCAGCTCACTTGGAGTGAGCTCCTACAATGAGCAGTTCTTC	CASSLGVSSYNEQFF
TRBD1	TRBV19	-	TRBJ1-5	TGTGCCAGTAGCCCCCTGACAGGGATGCGACAGCCCCAGCATTTT	CASSPLTGMRQPQHF
TRBD2	TRBV30	-	TRBJ2-3	TGTGCCTGGAGTGCCCTTAGCGGGAGGCCAGATACGCAGTATTTT	CAWSALSGRPDTQYF
TRBD1	TRBV6-4	-	TRBJ2-7	TGTGCCAGCAGTAGAAAAGGTGGCCCGGGACAGGGGATTTCCTACGAGCAGTACTTC	CASSRKGGPGQGISYEQYF
-	TRBV28	-	TRBJ1-2	TGTGCCAGCAGTTTGGGGGATGATGGCTACACCTTC	CASSLGDDGYTF
TRBD1	TRBV9	-	TRBJ2-7	TGTGCCAGCAGCGGGAGGCGGGACAGGTGCTACGAGCAGTACTTC	CASSGRRDRCYEQYF
-	TRBV4-2	-	TRBJ1-1	TGTGCCAGCAGCCTGAGGGTGGGGAACACTGAAGCTTTCTTT	CASSLRVGNTEAFF
-	TRBV5-5	-	TRBJ1-4	TGTGCCAGCAGCCCCGGTGGGGAGTACAATGAAAAACTGTTTTTT	CASSPGGEYNEKLFF
-	TRBV19	-	TRBJ1-4	TGTGCCAGTAGTATTAAGAATGAAAAACTGTTTTTT	CASSIKNEKLFF
-	TRBV5-4	-	TRBJ1-4	TGTGCCAGCAGCGCGCCCGATCAGGGCATTAATGAAAAACTGTTTTTT	CASSAPDQGINEKLFF
TRBD2	TRBV7-3	many	TRBJ2-5	TGTGCCAGCAGCTTGAGGGAGGGGGAGACCCAGTACTTC	CASSLREGETQYF
-	TRBV2	-	TRBJ2-1	TGTGCCAGCAGTGTGGGCAATGAGCAGTTCTTC	CASSVGNEQFF
TRBD1	TRBV2	-	TRBJ1-1	TGTGCCAGCGTAGACAGGGTAGACACTGAAGCTTTCTTT	CASVDRVDTEAFF
TRBD2	TRBV2	-	TRBJ2-1	TGTGCCAGCGGTAATAGCGGGGTACGGGAGCAGTTCTTC	CASGNSGVREQFF
TRBD2	TRBV5-6	many	TRBJ2-7	TGTGCCAGCAGCTGGGGACTAGCGGGAGGCGAGCAGTACTTC	CASSWGLAGGEQYF
-	TRBV5-1	few	TRBJ2-7	TGCGCCAGCAGCAAGGCAGGAAGTACCTACGAGCAGTACTTC	CASSKAGSTYEQYF
TRBD2	TRBV9	-	TRBJ2-7	TGTGCCAGCAGCGTATCGGGGGGGACCTCCTTGGGCGAGCAGTACTTC	CASSVSGGTSLGEQYF
TRBD2	TRBV5-4	-	TRBJ2-3	TGTGCCAGCAGCTCGACATTAGCGGGAGGGCCATTGGATACGCAGTATTTT	CASSSTLAGGPLDTQYF
-	TRBV5-1	once	TRBJ2-1	TGCGCCAGCAGGTTCAGGGTAGCGAGTCCTCCGGAGGAGCAGTTCTTC	CASRFRVASPPEEQFF
TRBD1	TRBV19	-	TRBJ2-7	TGTGCCAGTAGTACCACAGGGGACAACTCCTACGAGCAGTACTTC	CASSTTGDNSYEQYF
TRBD1	TRBV18	-	TRBJ2-5	TGTGCCAGCTCACGGAACAGGGGAGAAGAGACCCAGTACTTC	CASSRNRGEETQYF
TRBD2	TRBV18	many	TRBJ2-3	TGTGCCAGCTCACCATCCAGCGGGAGGGCCGTGACAGATACGCAGTATTTT	CASSPSSGRAVTDTQYF
TRBD2	TRBV2	-	TRBJ2-2	TGTGCCAGCAGTGAAGGGACTAGCTACACCGGGGAGCTGTTTTTT	CASSEGTSYTGELFF
-	TRBV27	-	TRBJ2-2	TGTGCCAGCAGTTTAAGGACCACCCCAACCGGGGAGCTGTTTTTT	CASSLRTTPTGELFF
-	TRBV7-9	few	TRBJ1-1	TGTGCCAGCAGCCAGGCGGGGGCGCAAACTGAAGCTTTCTTT	CASSQAGAQTEAFF
-	TRBV7-2	-	TRBJ2-3	TGTGCCAGCAGCGGGTCTAGCACAGATACGCAGTATTTT	CASSGSSTDTQYF
TRBD2	TRBV25-1	-	TRBJ2-3	TGTGCCAGCAGTCGGATGCAAGGGACTAGCGGAATAGATACGCAGTATTTT	CASSRMQGTSGIDTQYF
-	TRBV7-3	-	TRBJ2-1	TGTGCCAGCAGCTTAACGATGGGGTCCTACAATGAGCAGTTCTTC	CASSLTMGSYNEQFF
-	TRBV7-2	-	TRBJ1-1	TGTGCCAGCAGCTTGGGAATCATTGGCACTGAAGCTTTCTTT	CASSLGIIGTEAFF
TRBD2	TRBV5-4	-	TRBJ2-5	TGTGCCAGCAGCGTATCGGGACTAGGACAAGAGACCCAGTACTTC	CASSVSGLGQETQYF
TRBD1	TRBV7-8	-	TRBJ2-5	TGTGCCAGCAGCACGGGACAGAAGGAGACCCAGTACTTC	CASSTGQKETQYF